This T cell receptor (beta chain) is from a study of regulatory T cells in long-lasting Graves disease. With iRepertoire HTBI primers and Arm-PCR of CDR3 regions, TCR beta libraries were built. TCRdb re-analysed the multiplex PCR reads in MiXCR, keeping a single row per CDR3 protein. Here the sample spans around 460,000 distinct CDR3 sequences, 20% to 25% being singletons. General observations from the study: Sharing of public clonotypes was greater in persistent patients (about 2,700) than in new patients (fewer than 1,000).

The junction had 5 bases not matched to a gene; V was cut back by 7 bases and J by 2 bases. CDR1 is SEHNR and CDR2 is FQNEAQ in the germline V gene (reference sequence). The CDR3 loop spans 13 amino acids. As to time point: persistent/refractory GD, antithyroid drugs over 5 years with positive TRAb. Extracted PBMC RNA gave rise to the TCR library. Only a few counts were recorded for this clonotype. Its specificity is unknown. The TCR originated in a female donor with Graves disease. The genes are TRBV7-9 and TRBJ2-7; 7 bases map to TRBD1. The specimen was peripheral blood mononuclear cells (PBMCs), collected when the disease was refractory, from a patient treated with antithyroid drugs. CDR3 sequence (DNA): TGTGCCAGCAAGAGACAGGGAGCCTACGAGCAGTACTTC. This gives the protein CASKRQGAYEQYF.